A selection of T cell receptor beta chains follows, all from one sample in a study of identifying expanded T cells in peripheral blood. Profiled with immunoSEQ multiplex PCR; TCRdb holds only in-frame clones, not every one. The repertoire holds under 120,000 clones, around 89% seen once, with 16% in the top ten. The sample taken for sequencing was blood. The receptors here all came from a person aged 18 to 70 in good health. Each CDR3 is given with its conserved first and last residue. A D gene is named only where the DNA matches it firmly. The size field is filled for only some rows; it gives once, few, many or a size class.

d_call,j_call,clone_size,v_call,cdr3_nt,cdr3_aa
-,TRBJ2-3,-,TRBV6-1,TGTGCCAGCAGTGAACGGGGCGGGTACACAGATACGCAGTATTTT,CASSERGGYTDTQYF
-,TRBJ1-5,few,TRBV4-3,TGCGCCAGCAGCCAAGATTGGAATCAGCCCCAGCATTTT,CASSQDWNQPQHF
-,TRBJ1-1,-,TRBV7-9,TGTGCCAGCAGCAGAAGGGTGAACACTGAAGCTTTCTTT,CASSRRVNTEAFF
TRBD1,TRBJ1-2,-,TRBV18,TGTGCCAGCTCACTCGGACAGGCTCAGCACTATGGCTACACCTTC,CASSLGQAQHYGYTF
-,TRBJ1-2,-,TRBV21-1,TGTGCCAGCAGCAAACCAGGGACAGGGGGAAGTGAGTACACCTTC,CASSKPGTGGSEYTF
-,TRBJ2-5,-,TRBV6-6,TGTGCCAGCAGCCCAGGGTTCCGAGAGACCCAGTACTTC,CASSPGFRETQYF
TRBD1,TRBJ1-2,-,TRBV5-4,TGTGCCAGTCTTGAGGGACAGGGGTCGCGATCCCCTGCTGAAACCTTC,CASLEGQGSRSPAETF
-,TRBJ1-6,-,TRBV5-1,TGCGCCAGCAGAACGCAGGGGCGGAATTCACCCCTCCACTTT,CASRTQGRNSPLHF
TRBD2,TRBJ2-5,-,TRBV15,TGTGCCACCAGCACCGGGACTAGTGGCACGGAGGGCCAGTACTTC,CATSTGTSGTEGQYF
-,TRBJ2-4,-,TRBV7-2,TGTGCCAGCAGCCCCGGGGGCAGCTTAGCCAAAAACATTCAGTACTTC,CASSPGGSLAKNIQYF
TRBD1,TRBJ1-1,-,TRBV5-1,TGCGCCAGCAGCTCAGGACAGGGAGACACTGAAGCTTTCTTT,CASSSGQGDTEAFF
TRBD1,TRBJ2-1,-,TRBV25-1,TGTGCCAGCAGTGAAGGGACAGGGGCTTACAATGAGCAGTTCTTC,CASSEGTGAYNEQFF
TRBD1,TRBJ1-1,-,TRBV11-3,TGTGCCAGCAACGACACGACGAGGACAGGGGTGGGGAACACTGAAGCTTTCTTT,CASNDTTRTGVGNTEAFF
TRBD1,TRBJ2-7,-,TRBV6-5,TGTGCCATCAGTTTGACCCCGGGACAGTCCTACGAGCAGTACTTC,CAISLTPGQSYEQYF
-,TRBJ2-7,-,TRBV6-5,TGTGCCAGCAGTTACGGACAGCTCTACGAGCAGTACTTC,CASSYGQLYEQYF
-,TRBJ1-1,-,TRBV7-6,TGTGCCAGCAGCATGGGGAACACTGAAGCTTTCTTT,CASSMGNTEAFF
-,TRBJ1-4,-,TRBV11-2,TGTGCCAGCAGCTTACTAGGGGGAAGGGAAAAACTGTTTTTT,CASSLLGGREKLFF
-,TRBJ1-3,-,TRBV5-5,TGTGCCAGCAGCCAAAGGACCTTGGGTGGAAACACCATATATTTT,CASSQRTLGGNTIYF
TRBD2,TRBJ2-3,-,TRBV4-2,TGTGCCAGCAGCCAAGATGTAAGCGGGGGGCGGGCAGATACGCAGTATTTT,CASSQDVSGGRADTQYF
-,TRBJ2-2,-,TRBV5-1,TGCGCCAGCAGCTTGGGGGCAGCTAACACCGGGGAGCTGTTTTTT,CASSLGAANTGELFF
-,TRBJ1-5,-,TRBV7-9,TGTGCCAGCAGCTTAGAGGTAGGGGGTACCAATCAGCCCCAGCATTTT,CASSLEVGGTNQPQHF